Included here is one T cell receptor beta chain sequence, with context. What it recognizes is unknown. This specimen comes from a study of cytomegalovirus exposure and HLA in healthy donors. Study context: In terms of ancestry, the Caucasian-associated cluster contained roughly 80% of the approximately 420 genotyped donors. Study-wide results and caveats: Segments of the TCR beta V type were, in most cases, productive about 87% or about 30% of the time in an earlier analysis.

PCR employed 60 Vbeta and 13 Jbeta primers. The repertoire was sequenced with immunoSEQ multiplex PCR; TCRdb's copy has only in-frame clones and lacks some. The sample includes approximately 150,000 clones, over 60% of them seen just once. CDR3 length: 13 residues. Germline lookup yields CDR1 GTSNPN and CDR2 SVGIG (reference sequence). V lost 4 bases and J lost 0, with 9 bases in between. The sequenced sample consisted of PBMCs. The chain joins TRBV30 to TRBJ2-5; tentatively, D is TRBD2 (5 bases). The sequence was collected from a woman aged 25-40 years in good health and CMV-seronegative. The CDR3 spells CAWIPADQETQYF. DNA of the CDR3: TGTGCCTGGATCCCAGCGGACCAAGAGACCCAGTACTTC. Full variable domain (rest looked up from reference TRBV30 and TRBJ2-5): SQTIHQWPATLVQPVGSPLSLECTVEGTSNPNLYWYRQAAGRGLQLLFYSVGIGQISSEVPQNLSASRPQDRQFILSSKKLLLSDSGFYLCAWIPADQETQYFGPGTRLLVL.